This passage covers 29 T cell receptor delta chains from one sample sequenced in a study of γδ T cells in repeated Plasmodium falciparum infection. Flow sorting of PBMC yielded separate Vgamma9/Vdelta2+ and Vdelta2-negative gammadelta T cell populations for bulk repertoire analysis. TCRdb processed the multiplex PCR reads again with the CATT caller. The sample holds 93,000 or so delta-chain clones, less than 1% seen once. The sample taken for sequencing was gamma-delta T cells from blood. These receptors were collected from a pool of human donors (malaria-infected and uninfected, not separated).

A word on this clone: This DNA translates differently at residue 14 from the TCRdb protein, which is that of a much larger clone; a read error is likely, and the protein shown is the DNA's own translation. DNA of the CDR3: TGTGCCTGTGACACGGTCTTGTCTGGGGGATCCTGGGACGCCCGACAGATGTTTTTC. Translation: CACDTVLSGGSWDARQMFF. The chain recombines TRDV2 with TRDJ3; 9 positions match TRDD3. No J gene is reported in TCRdb; it was inferred here by comparing the DNA with germline. CDR3 length: 19 amino acids. Germline V gene lookup returns CDR1 GEAIGNYY and CDR2 EKD.

This clone has a handful of counts. One base separates it from a far larger clone, so it is likely a read error. The sample contains more than one DNA sequence encoding this CDR3. The V call is TRDV2, the J call TRDJ1, with D perhaps TRDD3 (6 bases). As TCRdb names no J gene, one was assigned here on the basis of a DNA match to germline. The V and J ends lost 3 bases and 0 bases respectively, with 22 bases between them. This CDR3 region has 18 residues. Per germline, CDR1 GEAIGNYY and CDR2 EKD. CDR3 in DNA: TGTGCCTGTGACCAACACCCATGGGGGCTTCAGGACACCGATAAACTCATCTTT. Its protein product is CACDQHPWGLQDTDKLIF.

In its sample, this clone was seen a few times. TCRdb shows a much larger clone's protein in place of this DNA's translation, and the two differ at residue 11, likely through a read error; the protein shown is translated from the DNA. The chain carries TRDV1 and TRDJ1; no firm D call. Because TCRdb records no J gene, it was assigned here through a match of the DNA to germline. This CDR3 contains 16 residues. Germline CDR1 and CDR2: TSWWSYY and QGS. V was cut by 1 base and J by 3 bases, with 15 bases left in between. The CDR3 sequence is CALGERLFSYPDKLIF. For the CDR3, the DNA is TGTGCTCTTGGGGAACGCCTTTTTTCGTACCCCGATAAACTCATCTTT.

This clone appeared many times. At residue 18, TCRdb's protein is not the same as the translated DNA, so the protein here was read from the DNA. The chain combines TRDV2 with TRDJ3; a weak D match, TRDD3 (5 bases). Per germline, CDR1 GEAIGNYY and CDR2 EKD. CDR3 length: 21 amino acids. As DNA, the CDR3 is TGTGCCTGTGACACCGTCGACGCTCACGCCTTTAGCTCCTGGGACACCCGACGGATGTTTTTC. Translation gives CACDTVDAHAFSSWDTRRMFF.

As to this clone: With only one base between it and a far larger clone, this is likely a read error. The sample contains more than one DNA sequence encoding this CDR3. The chain uses TRDV1 and TRDJ1; a weak D match, TRDD2 (5 bases). TCRdb does not report a J gene; here it was assigned by matching the DNA to germline references. In germline, CDR1 is TSWWSYY, CDR2 QGS. This CDR3 contains 22 residues. The V and J ends lost 3 bases and 0 bases respectively, with 32 bases between them. The CDR3 nucleotides read TGTGCTCTTGGGGATCTTCCCAGAAGGGACCGTACGTCGTTAACTTACACCGATAAACTCATCTTT. This encodes CALGDLPRRDRTSLTYTDKLIF.

This clone has just a few counts. It differs at one base from a far larger clone, so likely a read error. This CDR3 is also generated by other DNA sequences in the sample. The CDR3: CALGRGSRALGDIAIHTDKLIF. The CDR3 DNA sequence: TGTGCCCTTGGGCGCGGCAGTCGCGCACTGGGGGATATCGCCATACACACCGATAAACTCATCTTT. The rearrangement uses TRDV1 and TRDJ1, with 11 bases fitting TRDD3. Per the germline V gene, CDR1 is TSWWSYY and CDR2 is QGS. The CDR3 consists of 22 residues.

About this clone itself: TCRdb records a much larger clone's protein for this DNA, with a difference at residue 13 that likely arises from a read error; the protein given is the translation of the DNA. This chain connects TRDV1 to TRDJ1; D call uncertain. Since TCRdb gives no J gene, matching the DNA to germline was used here to assign it. This CDR3 contains 19 residues. Germline loops: CDR1 TSWWSYY, CDR2 QGS. Trimming shortened V by 1 base and J by 1 base, and 22 bases separated the two germline ends. For the CDR3, the DNA is TGTGCTCTTGGGGAACCGTCCCGCCCGTATTCATGGTGCACCGATAAACTCATCTTT. Amino acid sequence: CALGEPSRPYSWCTDKLIF.

This clone has ten or more counts. This likely stems from a read error, as it lies one base from a far larger clone. Other DNA sequences in this sample translate to the same CDR3. The DNA of the CDR3 is TGTGCCTGTGACACCCCGTGGGATACTAAAGGCCCGTACACCGATAAACTCATCTTT. It encodes CACDTPWDTKGPYTDKLIF. The chain is built from TRDV2 and TRDJ1; 7 nucleotides agree with TRDD3. Germline V gives CDR1 GEAIGNYY, CDR2 EKD. Trimming at V came to 0 bases and at J to 0 bases, leaving 15 bases not matched to a gene. This CDR3 is 19 amino acids long.

With respect to this clone: A single base is all that separates this from a far larger clone, so a read error is likely. Other DNA variants within this sample encode the same CDR3. The chain has TRDV1 and TRDJ1; TRDD3 agrees at 9 bases. The J gene comes from matching the DNA to germline here; TCRdb lacks it. The CDR3 extends over 16 amino acids. Germline V gene data show CDR1 as TSWWSYY and CDR2 as QGS. With V trimmed by 5 bases and J by 10 bases, 17 bases remained unmatched. The CDR3, as DNA: TGTGCTCTTGGGACCTACGGACTGGGGGAAATGTCTGGACTCATCTTT. Amino acids: CALGTYGLGEMSGLIF.

This clone has only a few counts. TCRdb has a much larger clone's protein, which differs at residue 7 from the translation of this DNA, likely because of a read error; what is shown is the protein translated from the DNA. This chain connects TRDV2 to TRDJ1; the D gene could be TRDD2 or TRDD3 (5 bases each). Germline V gene lookup returns CDR1 GEAIGNYY and CDR2 EKD. The V end lost 4 bases, the J end lost 2 bases, and 19 bases lay between the germline ends. CDR3 length: 16 amino acids. The CDR3 is CACDFLRGDRTDKLIF. The CDR3 DNA follows: TGTGCCTGTGATTTCCTGAGGGGAGACCGAACCGATAAACTCATCTTT.

The sample holds a few counts of this clone. The protein given by TCRdb reflects a much larger clone and differs at residue 20 from this DNA's translation, likely from a read error; the protein shown is the DNA's translation. The V and J genes are TRDV2 and TRDJ1; TRDD3 agrees at 8 bases. No J gene is reported in TCRdb; it was inferred here by comparing the DNA with germline. CDR3 length: 23 residues. Germline trimming cut 0 bases from V and 10 bases from J; bases unmatched to any gene: 36. The germline CDR1 and CDR2 sequences are GEAIGNYY and EKD. The CDR3 reads CACDTAGRARVWGTRPLSPRLIF. The CDR3 coding sequence is TGTGCCTGTGACACCGCCGGTCGGGCCAGGGTCTGGGGGACTCGACCCCTATCGCCTAGACTCATCTTT.

This clone was counted only a few times. TCRdb pairs this DNA with a much larger clone's protein that differs at residue 11, likely a read error; the protein shown was translated from the DNA. The chain carries TRDV1 and TRDJ1; the match to TRDD3 covers 10 bases. The CDR3 runs 24 residues. CDR1 is TSWWSYY and CDR2 is QGS in the germline V gene. V gave up 1 base and J gave up 0 bases; unmatched junction bases: 26. This CDR3 reads CALGEPRYGLPGDTPILYTDKLIF. CDR3 in DNA: TGTGCTCTTGGGGAACCTCGTTATGGGCTACCGGGGGATACGCCAATCCTATACACCGATAAACTCATCTTT.

A remark on this clone: TCRdb's protein for this DNA is that of a much larger clone and differs from the translation at residue 8, likely a read error; the protein shown is the DNA translation. This rearrangement joins TRDV2 to TRDJ1; 12 bases fit TRDD3. The J gene, missing from TCRdb, was assigned here through DNA to germline matching. The CDR3 has 20 residues. Trimming cost V 3 bases and J 2 bases; bases outside gene matches: 18. Germline CDR1 GEAIGNYY, CDR2 EKD. CDR3 residues: CACDSGAGWGIRGRTDKLIF. DNA for the CDR3: TGTGCCTGTGACTCCGGGGCGGGCTGGGGGATACGCGGGAGGACCGATAAACTCATCTTT.

On this clone itself: TCRdb's protein for this DNA is that of a much larger clone and differs from the translation at residue 14, likely a read error; the protein shown is the DNA translation. The V segment is TRDV1, and no J call was made; TRDD3, as called in the table, went unchecked against the DNA. The CDR3 loop spans 16 amino acids. Germline assignment: CDR1 TSWWSYY and CDR2 QGS. The CDR3 region has the DNA TGTGCTCTTGGTGGGATCTGCGAACTTAAAACCGATAAACCCATCTTT. Protein: CALGGICELKTDKPIF.

Worth noting for this clone: The protein held in TCRdb is that of a much larger clone and does not match this DNA's translation at residue 11, likely because of a read error; the protein shown is translated from the DNA. V gene TRDV1 combines with J gene TRDJ1, with 8 bases fitting TRDD3. Here the J gene came from matching the DNA to germline, since TCRdb omits it. This CDR3 is 18 amino acids long. Germline V gene sequence: CDR1 TSWWSYY, CDR2 QGS. The CDR3 protein is CALWEPGLLGGKTDKLIF. The CDR3 nucleotides read TGTGCTCTTTGGGAACCCGGCTTACTGGGGGGTAAAACCGATAAACTCATCTTT.

This clone appeared a few times. The translation of this DNA and the TCRdb protein of a much larger clone differ at residue 16, probably owing to a read error; the protein shown here is translated from the DNA. J is TRDJ1 and V is TRDV1; 8 bases fit TRDD2. The J gene comes from matching the DNA to germline here; TCRdb lacks it. CDR1 and CDR2 from the germline V gene are TSWWSYY and QGS. J gave up 0 bases and V 2 bases, and 32 bases lay outside the gene matches. The CDR3 totals 25 residues. CDR3 in DNA: TGTGCTCTTGGGGAAGCGCCACCCCCGGCTTCCTACCCTTACTGGTGGCTGGAGTACACCGATAAACTCATCTTT. Protein sequence: CALGEAPPPASYPYWWLEYTDKLIF.

A word on this clone: The protein that TCRdb holds for this DNA derives from a much larger clone and differs from the translated DNA at residue 20, which likely indicates a read error; the protein shown here is translated from the DNA. Here the V gene is TRDV2, but the J gene went uncalled; the table names TRDD3, a call not compared with the DNA. The CDR3 spans 22 residues. The V gene's germline CDR1 is GEAIGNYY and CDR2 EKD. The CDR3 sequence is CACDTGSLYRLGDLEYTDKRIF. CDR3 DNA: TGTGCCTGTGACACCGGGAGTTTGTATCGACTGGGGGATTTGGAATACACCGATAAACGCATCTTT.

Remarks on this clone: A far bigger clonotype differs at one base, so this is likely a read error. Other nucleotide sequences in the sample specify the same CDR3. The rearrangement uses TRAV38-2/DV8 and TRDJ2, with 9 bases identical to TRDD2. The J gene, missing from TCRdb, was assigned here through DNA to germline matching. CDR3 size: 18 residues. Germline V gene sequence: CDR1 TSESDYY, CDR2 QEAYKQQN. J lost 8 bases, V lost 4 bases, and 18 bases had no gene match. The CDR3 is CAYRGLPTVWGQTAQLFF. The CDR3 nucleotides are TGTGCTTATAGGGGCCTTCCTACCGTCTGGGGACAGACGGCACAACTCTTCTTT.

The sample holds a few counts of this clone. The protein held in TCRdb is that of a much larger clone and does not match this DNA's translation at residue 15, likely because of a read error; the protein shown is translated from the DNA. The CDR3 DNA sequence: TGTGCCTGTGACACTCTTACTGGGGGTACGACCGATAAACTCACCTTT. Its translation is CACDTLTGGTTDKLTF. No J gene was called, and the V gene is TRDV2; the table assigns TRDD3, which was not confirmed against the DNA. Germline V gene data show CDR1 as GEAIGNYY and CDR2 as EKD. The CDR3 sequence is 16 residues long.

In regard to this clone: A read error likely explains why the TCRdb protein, taken from a much larger clone, differs from this DNA's translation at residue 17; the protein shown is translated from the DNA. The J gene has no call, while the V gene is TRDV2; the tabulated D call, TRDD3, remains unverified against the DNA. This CDR3 is built from 18 residues. Germline assignment: CDR1 GEAIGNYY and CDR2 EKD. The CDR3 nucleotides read TGTGCCTGTGACACAGTACTGGGGGGGGCCCGGTACACCGATAAACTCACCTTT. Its protein is CACDTVLGGARYTDKLTF.

Details on this clone: TCRdb's protein, taken from a much larger clone, differs from this DNA's translation at residue 7, likely owing to a read error; the protein displayed comes from the DNA. This chain connects TRDV1 to TRDJ1, with D possibly being TRDD3 (5 bases). No J gene is reported in TCRdb; it was inferred here by comparing the DNA with germline. CDR3 length equals 19 residues. The germline CDR1 and CDR2 sequences are TSWWSYY and QGS. Trimming pared 3 bases from V and 1 base from J, leaving 24 bases between. The CDR3 DNA reads TGTGCTCTTGGGGATCAGCCTCTAGCTTGCTTATGGGGCACCGATAAACTCATCTTT. This translates into CALGDQPLACLWGTDKLIF.

In its sample, this clone was seen many times. The protein held in TCRdb is that of a much larger clone and does not match this DNA's translation at residue 16, likely because of a read error; the protein shown is translated from the DNA. This chain connects TRDV2 to TRDJ1, with 11 positions matching TRDD3. In the absence of a J gene in TCRdb, the DNA was matched to germline to assign it here. Germline loops: CDR1 GEAIGNYY, CDR2 EKD. This CDR3 has 19 amino acids. CDR3 nucleotide sequence: TGTGCCTGTGACACCCTCGTACTGGGGGATAGGGGAGACACCGATAGACTCATCTTT. It is translated as CACDTLVLGDRGDTDRLIF.

For this clone: A far larger clone is just one base off, so this is likely a read error. In the same sample, other DNA sequences code for this CDR3. The chain's CDR3 is CALGELRGIRSFPTKLIF. CDR3 nucleotides: TGTGCTCTTGGGGAACTGAGGGGGATACGCTCATTCCCGACCAAACTCATCTTT. This chain joins TRDV1 and TRDJ1, with TRDD3 identical over 10 bases. Looked up from germline, CDR1 is TSWWSYY and CDR2 is QGS. V dropped 0 bases and J dropped 8; count of bases not matched to a gene: 15. The CDR3 consists of 18 residues.

This clone was observed a few times. The protein held in TCRdb is that of a much larger clone and does not match this DNA's translation at residue 11, likely because of a read error; the protein shown is translated from the DNA. The chain joins TRDV1 to TRDJ1, with no clear D. TCRdb records no J gene; here it was assigned by comparing the DNA to germline. Germline values: CDR1 TSWWSYY, CDR2 QGS. There are 18 residues in the CDR3. With 7 bases removed from V and 0 bases from J, the gap between germline ends came to 24 bases. The CDR3, as DNA: TGTGCTCTTGTTCTTACTTTCTCACCGCTCGAGGACACCGATAAACTCATCTTT. Encoded protein: CALVLTFSPLEDTDKLIF.

As to this clone: TCRdb records a much larger clone's protein for this DNA, with a difference at residue 6 that likely arises from a read error; the protein given is the translation of the DNA. This chain connects TRDV1 to TRDJ1; TRDD3 agrees at 7 bases. The junction had 15 bases not matched to a gene; V was cut back by 2 bases and J by 3 bases. The germline V gene encodes CDR1 TSWWSYY and CDR2 QGS. The CDR3 extends over 18 amino acids. The CDR3 here is CALGENNWGRREADKLIF. DNA of the CDR3: TGTGCTCTTGGGGAAAATAACTGGGGCCGACGGGAGGCCGATAAACTCATCTTT.

About this clone itself: The mismatch at residue 3 between this DNA's translation and the TCRdb protein of a much larger clone likely reflects a read error; the protein shown is translated from the DNA. The gene calls are TRDV1 and TRDJ1; a weak D match, TRDD2 (7 bases). This CDR3 region has 21 residues. The germline gives CDR1 TSWWSYY, CDR2 QGS. The CDR3 sequence: CAFGEVFLPSTLGINSDKLIF. Written as DNA, the CDR3 is TGTGCTTTTGGGGAGGTATTCCTACCCTCAACGCTGGGGATCAATAGCGATAAACTCATCTTT.

The gene calls are TRDV1 and TRDJ1, with TRDD3 matching over 8 bases. The CDR3 covers 15 residues. With V trimmed by 9 bases and J by 0 bases, 9 bases remained unmatched. Germline loops: CDR1 TSWWSYY, CDR2 QGS. The CDR3 DNA follows: TGTGCTCTCCGCCCCACTGGGGGGAACACCGATAAACTCATCTTT. Protein product: CALRPTGGNTDKLIF.

A note on this clone: The protein recorded in TCRdb matches a much larger clone and deviates from this DNA's translation at residue 7, suggesting a read error; the protein here is obtained by translating the DNA. The chain uses TRDV2 and TRDJ1; no reliable D call. Germline matching of the DNA provided the J gene here, since TCRdb leaves it blank. V was trimmed by 2 bases and J by 0 bases, leaving 9 bases between them. Germline V lookup: CDR1 GEAIGNYY, CDR2 EKD. This CDR3 is built from 14 residues. The CDR3 nucleotides read TGTGCCTGTGACAGGTGGAGAAACACCGATAAACTCATCTTT. It specifies CACDRWRNTDKLIF.

About this clone itself: A far more abundant clone sits one base away, making this likely a read error. Called V gene: TRDV1; the J gene was not called; whether TRDD3, the table's D call, matches the DNA was not checked. This CDR3 spans 19 amino acids. Per the germline V gene, CDR1 is TSWWSYY and CDR2 is QGS. In DNA, the CDR3 is TGTGCTCTTGGGGAACTCCACTCCTACGGTCTGGGGGACCCTTTTAAACTCATCTTC. This gives the protein CALGELHSYGLGDPFKLIF.